Listed below are T cell receptor beta chains from one sample, sequenced in a study of T cell responses to AZD1222 COVID-19 vaccine. Data came from immunoSEQ multiplex PCR; TCRdb stores just in-frame clones and leaves some out. The sample records 110,000 to 150,000 clones, approximately 95% being singletons. This specimen consisted of peripheral blood, obtained on day 0 of MenACWY control vaccination. These receptors were taken from an adult in good health. Both conserved end residues are part of each CDR3. D genes are given only for firm matches. Expanded clones are given a class, and other clones once, few, many or no size at all.

>TRBV4-2|-|TRBJ1-5|-
TGTGCCAGCAGCCAAATAGGTTATAGCAATCAGCCCCAGCATTTT
CASSQIGYSNQPQHF
>TRBV24-1|-|TRBJ2-1|-
TGTGCCACGGGAGCAGCCAACAATGAGCAGTTCTTC
CATGAANNEQFF
>TRBV29-1|TRBD1|TRBJ1-2|once
TGCAGCGTTGATAATGGGACAGGCTATGGCTACACCTTC
CSVDNGTGYGYTF
>TRBV7-9|TRBD1|TRBJ1-2|-
TGTGCCAGCAGCTCCCGGGACAGGGTATCTGATGGCTACACCTTC
CASSSRDRVSDGYTF
>TRBV5-1|-|TRBJ2-7|-
TGCGCCAGCAGCTTGAGGTCCAGGTTGTCCTACGAGCAGTACTTC
CASSLRSRLSYEQYF
>TRBV6-2/TRBV6-3|-|TRBJ1-5|-
TGTGCCAGCAGTTACTCGGCGGCAGGCCATCAGCCCCAGCATTTT
CASSYSAAGHQPQHF
>TRBV7-3|-|TRBJ1-4|-
TGTGCCAGCAGCTGTACAAAAAACCGGACAGTTCATAATGAAAAACTGTTTTTT
CASSCTKNRTVHNEKLFF
>TRBV5-1|TRBD1|TRBJ2-7|-
TGCGCCAGCAGCTGGACAGGGAGCAACGAGCAGTACTTC
CASSWTGSNEQYF
>TRBV6-5|TRBD2|TRBJ2-1|-
TGTGCCAGCAGAAGAAGCGGGAGGGCCTACAATGAGCAGTTCTTC
CASRRSGRAYNEQFF
>TRBV3-1/TRBV3-2|-|TRBJ1-4|-
TGTGCCAGCAGCCCGACCAGGGAGAACGAAAAACTGTTTTTT
CASSPTRENEKLFF
>TRBV11-2|-|TRBJ2-7|-
TGTGCCAGCAGCTTAGCACAGGTGGACTACGAGCAGTACTTC
CASSLAQVDYEQYF
>TRBV5-1|-|TRBJ1-2|once
TGCGCCAGCAGCTTGGCCCTGGCAGCCTATGGCTACACCTTC
CASSLALAAYGYTF
>TRBV19|TRBD1|TRBJ1-5|-
TGTGCCAGTACGGGCCTAGGACAGGGTCGTACTCAGCCCCAGCATTTT
CASTGLGQGRTQPQHF
>TRBV15|-|TRBJ1-1|-
TGTGCCACCAGCAGAGACAGGGCTGAGGCTTTCTTT
CATSRDRAEAFF
>TRBV12-3/TRBV12-4|-|TRBJ1-2|few
TGTGCCAGCAGTTCCCCGCAGGTGTACACCTTC
CASSSPQVYTF
>TRBV6-5|-|TRBJ2-7|-
TGTGCCAGCGGACAGAATTTCTACGAGCAGTACTTC
CASGQNFYEQYF
>TRBV28|-|TRBJ1-1|once
TGTGCCAGCAGTCAGCCGTGGGGGGGGACTGAAGCTTTCTTT
CASSQPWGGTEAFF
>TRBV28|-|TRBJ2-1|-
TGTGCCAGCAGTTTATTAGGAGAGTCTGGCAATGAGCAGTTCTTC
CASSLLGESGNEQFF
>TRBV6-5|-|TRBJ1-2|-
TGTGCCAGCAGTCCCATGGGTCCCAGCTATGGCTACACCTTC
CASSPMGPSYGYTF
>TRBV10-3|-|TRBJ1-1|-
TGTGCCATCAGTGAGAGTACCGGGGTCGCTGAAGCTTTCTTT
CAISESTGVAEAFF
>TRBV29-1|TRBD2|TRBJ2-7|-
TGCAGCGTTGAATACGCGGGGGACGAGCAGTACTTC
CSVEYAGDEQYF
>TRBV20-1|-|TRBJ1-1|once
TGCAGTGCTAGTGAAGCTTTCTTT
CSASEAFF
>TRBV19|TRBD1|TRBJ1-3|-
TGTGCCAGTAGTAAACGACAGGGGTCCTCTGGAAACACCATATATTTT
CASSKRQGSSGNTIYF
>TRBV6-5|-|TRBJ1-6|-
TGTGCCAGCAGTTACTCCGGGACTGGTGGTTCACCCCTCCACTTT
CASSYSGTGGSPLHF
>TRBV7-2|TRBD2|TRBJ2-1|-
TGTGCCAGCAGCGTAACATCCGGGACTAGCGGGGGGGCCAGGAATGAGCAGTTCTTC
CASSVTSGTSGGARNEQFF
>TRBV5-1|-|TRBJ2-2|-
TGCGCCAGCAGCTCCACCGGGCAGGGATACACCGGGGAGCTGTTTTTT
CASSSTGQGYTGELFF
>TRBV7-2|TRBD1|TRBJ1-2|-
TGTGCCAGCAGCCCCTTTGAAGGACAGGGGGCTGGTGGCTACACCTTC
CASSPFEGQGAGGYTF
>TRBV14|TRBD2|TRBJ2-5|-
TGTGCCAGCAGCCAAGGTCCGGTAGCGGGGTTAGTTCAAGAGACCCAGTACTTC
CASSQGPVAGLVQETQYF
>TRBV10-3|-|TRBJ1-2|-
TGTGCCATCCAAGCTCCGAACTATGGCTACACCTTC
CAIQAPNYGYTF
>TRBV19|-|TRBJ1-2|-
TGTGCCAGTAGTGTGTCAGGGGACTATGGCTACACCTTC
CASSVSGDYGYTF
>TRBV7-3|TRBD1|TRBJ2-2|once
TGTGCCAGCAGCCCCATCGGACAGGGCGTCGGGGAGCTGTTTTTT
CASSPIGQGVGELFF
>TRBV11-2|-|TRBJ1-2|-
TGTGCCAGCAGCTTACAGGGGCCGGCTGGCTACACCTTC
CASSLQGPAGYTF
>TRBV5-1|-|TRBJ1-5|-
TGCGCCAGCAGCTTGGAAGGCCACGGGCCCCAGCATTTT
CASSLEGHGPQHF
>TRBV6-5|-|TRBJ1-5|-
TGTGCCAGCAGAACCGGGACGGAAAATCAGCCCCAGCATTTT
CASRTGTENQPQHF
>TRBV9|TRBD1|TRBJ1-1|-
TGTGCCAGCAGCGGTCCAGGGGGTCCTGAAGCTTTCTTT
CASSGPGGPEAFF
>TRBV5-4|TRBD1|TRBJ2-3|-
TGTGCCAGCAGCTTGTTACAGGGGCCAGATACGCAGTATTTT
CASSLLQGPDTQYF